This TCR beta chain was recorded in a study of T cell clonality in common variable immunodeficiency. Study findings and constraints: Fewer deletions and N-nucleotide insertions were reportedly seen in common variable immunodeficiency TCR beta sequences.

Patients had low serum IgG, IgA and/or IgM and specific antibody deficiency. The CDR3 has 14 amino acids. The J segment lost 3 bases and the V segment lost 5 bases, leaving 7 bases of the junction unmatched. The germline CDR1 and CDR2 sequences are ENHRY and SYGVKD. Clones were sequenced by immunoSEQ multiplex PCR, and TCRdb holds only the in-frame ones, with some missing. Singletons are absent from the sample, which has several thousand clones. Worth noting for this clone: The antigen remains undetermined. The read is 3 residues too short to cover the CDR3 end, so that end is filled in from the germline J gene.

The sample consisted of peripheral blood mononuclear cells. V gene TRBV10-3 combines with J gene TRBJ2-7; 7 positions match TRBD1. This sequence was found in a human donor with common variable immunodeficiency. The chain's CDR3 is CAISPGTDRYEQYF. The covered CDR3 bases are TGTGCCATCAGTCCCGGGACAGACCGCTACGAG.